This section outlines one TCR beta chain sequence together with its context. What it binds is not known. The CDR3 covers 16 residues. Germline V CDR1 and CDR2: LNHDA, SQIVND (reference sequence). V dropped 5 bases and J dropped 4; count of bases not matched to a gene: 11. This record comes from a study of OX40 agonist ivuxolimab in advanced cancers. Study details: With a range of roughly 20 to 85, age averaged about 59 years, and approximately 83% were male. Overall study results and limits: Also present in some nonresponders was a low level of normalized T-cell clonal expansion. Expanded clones were, on average, more numerous in CD8+ T cells than in CD4+.

Method: immunoSEQ multiplex PCR; TCRdb's copy keeps in-frame clones and lacks some. The sample contains over 30,000 clones, 82% of which appear only once. Specimen: CD4+ or CD8+ T cells sorted from blood, collected in a trial of the OX40 agonist ivuxolimab. The chain couples TRBV19 to TRBJ2-1; 7 bases line up with TRBD2. The sequence was collected from an adult with an advanced solid tumor such as melanoma, head and neck, liver or kidney cancer. CDR3 sequence: CASSGREAGLYNEQFF. CDR3 coding DNA: TGTGCCAGTAGTGGGAGGGAAGCGGGTCTTTACAATGAGCAGTTCTTC.